The rows below give T cell receptor beta chains drawn from one sample of a study of neurological immune-mediated disorders. In TCRdb, the 5' RACE reads were re-called with MiXCR into one record per CDR3 protein. The sample carries about 48,000 distinct CDR3 sequences, approximately 11% recorded once. Sequencing was performed on PBMCs. The receptor set was obtained from a male donor with HTLV-1-associated myelopathy (HAM/TSP). Each CDR3 is given with its conserved first and last residue. A D gene is named only where the DNA matches it firmly. Rows give clone size only sometimes, using once, few, many, or a class for an expanded clone.

CDR3aa: CASSLEGRTNAHAWEQFF
CDR3nt: TGCGCCAGCAGCTTGGAGGGCAGGACGAACGCCCATGCCTGGGAGCAGTTCTTC
d_gene: -
v_gene: TRBV5-1
j_gene: TRBJ2-1
abundance: -

CDR3aa: CASSQFRGGSTDTQYF
CDR3nt: TGTGCCAGCAGCCAATTCCGCGGGGGTAGCACAGATACGCAGTATTTT
d_gene: TRBD2
v_gene: TRBV4-2
j_gene: TRBJ2-3
abundance: many

CDR3aa: CASSPRAYTEAFF
CDR3nt: TGTGCCAGCAGCCCCCGCGCTTACACTGAAGCTTTCTTT
d_gene: -
v_gene: TRBV6-5
j_gene: TRBJ1-1
abundance: -

CDR3aa: CSVRGSVYEQYF
CDR3nt: TGCAGCGTACGTGGTTCGGTCTACGAGCAGTACTTC
d_gene: -
v_gene: TRBV29-1
j_gene: TRBJ2-7
abundance: many

CDR3aa: CSASQGSTEAFF
CDR3nt: TGCAGTGCTAGTCAGGGGTCCACTGAAGCTTTCTTT
d_gene: -
v_gene: TRBV20-1
j_gene: TRBJ1-1
abundance: many

CDR3aa: CASRKDRASGNTIYF
CDR3nt: TGTGCCAGCAGGAAAGACAGAGCATCTGGAAACACCATATATTTT
d_gene: -
v_gene: TRBV6-1
j_gene: TRBJ1-3
abundance: many

CDR3aa: CASRTSRLRSYNEQFF
CDR3nt: TGTGCCAGCAGAACCTCCCGGTTACGCTCCTACAATGAGCAGTTCTTC
d_gene: -
v_gene: TRBV7-2
j_gene: TRBJ2-1
abundance: -

CDR3aa: CASSLKGPEDRADIQYF
CDR3nt: TGTGCCAGCAGCTTAAAAGGTCCCGAGGACAGGGCGGACATTCAGTACTTC
d_gene: TRBD1
v_gene: TRBV7-9
j_gene: TRBJ2-4
abundance: many

CDR3aa: CAISAGAGYGYTF
CDR3nt: TGTGCCATCAGTGCAGGGGCGGGCTATGGCTACACCTTC
d_gene: -
v_gene: TRBV10-3
j_gene: TRBJ1-2
abundance: many

CDR3aa: CSANGGLNQPQHF
CDR3nt: TGCAGTGCTAACGGTGGATTAAATCAGCCCCAGCATTTT
d_gene: -
v_gene: TRBV20-1
j_gene: TRBJ1-5
abundance: many

CDR3aa: CASSLGPGAYEQYF
CDR3nt: TGCGCCAGCAGCTTGGGCCCGGGGGCCTACGAGCAGTACTTC
d_gene: -
v_gene: TRBV5-1
j_gene: TRBJ2-7
abundance: many

CDR3aa: CASSLPRVYGYTF
CDR3nt: TGTGCCAGCAGTTTACCCAGGGTCTATGGCTACACCTTC
d_gene: -
v_gene: TRBV28
j_gene: TRBJ1-2
abundance: many

CDR3aa: CASSAGVSGYNEQFF
CDR3nt: TGTGCTAGCAGCGCAGGGGTTTCAGGGTACAATGAGCAGTTCTTC
d_gene: -
v_gene: TRBV7-7
j_gene: TRBJ2-1
abundance: many

CDR3aa: CATSVPLRGGNEQFF
CDR3nt: TGTGCCACCAGTGTTCCTCTCCGGGGGGGAAATGAGCAGTTCTTC
d_gene: TRBD2
v_gene: TRBV24-1
j_gene: TRBJ2-1
abundance: many

CDR3aa: CASSESLDRTPLHF
CDR3nt: TGCGCCAGCAGTGAGAGCTTGGACCGGACACCCCTCCACTTT
d_gene: -
v_gene: TRBV10-1
j_gene: TRBJ1-6
abundance: many

CDR3aa: CASSPREETPYF
CDR3nt: TGTGCCAGCTCACCGCGGGAAGAGACCCCGTACTTC
d_gene: -
v_gene: TRBV18
j_gene: TRBJ2-5
abundance: once

CDR3aa: CSVALVGEQYF
CDR3nt: TGCAGCGTTGCCCTCGTTGGCGAGCAGTACTTC
d_gene: -
v_gene: TRBV29-1
j_gene: TRBJ2-7
abundance: many

CDR3aa: CASSFTGSSNQPQHF
CDR3nt: TGTGCCAGCAGCTTTACAGGGTCAAGCAATCAGCCCCAGCATTTT
d_gene: -
v_gene: TRBV7-2
j_gene: TRBJ1-5
abundance: many

CDR3aa: CASSLRLAPNTGELFF
CDR3nt: TGTGCCAGCAGTCTAAGACTAGCCCCCAACACCGGGGAGCTGTTTTTT
d_gene: TRBD2
v_gene: TRBV12-3/TRBV12-4
j_gene: TRBJ2-2
abundance: -

CDR3aa: CASSTRQGLEGYTF
CDR3nt: TGTGCCAGCAGTACGCGACAGGGATTGGAGGGCTACACCTTC
d_gene: TRBD1
v_gene: TRBV12-3/TRBV12-4
j_gene: TRBJ1-2
abundance: many

CDR3aa: CASSPLGLSGNTIYF
CDR3nt: TGCGCCAGCAGCCCCTTAGGCCTCTCTGGAAACACCATATATTTT
d_gene: -
v_gene: TRBV5-1
j_gene: TRBJ1-3
abundance: -

CDR3aa: CASSLWNTQRNEKLFF
CDR3nt: TGTGCCAGCAGCTTATGGAACACACAACGTAATGAAAAACTGTTTTTT
d_gene: -
v_gene: TRBV7-2
j_gene: TRBJ1-4
abundance: many

CDR3aa: CASSLVAGSMDTQYF
CDR3nt: TGTGCCAGCAGCTTAGTGGCGGGATCCATGGATACGCAGTATTTT
d_gene: -
v_gene: TRBV11-3
j_gene: TRBJ2-3
abundance: -

CDR3aa: CASSHSGTGNTGELFF
CDR3nt: TGTGCCAGCAGTCACTCCGGGACAGGAAACACCGGGGAGCTGTTTTTT
d_gene: TRBD1
v_gene: TRBV12-3/TRBV12-4
j_gene: TRBJ2-2
abundance: many

CDR3aa: CASSQNGGTDTQYF
CDR3nt: TGTGCCAGCAGCCAAAATGGGGGCACAGATACGCAGTATTTT
d_gene: -
v_gene: TRBV4-2
j_gene: TRBJ2-3
abundance: many

CDR3aa: CASSQQGDGYTF
CDR3nt: TGCGCCAGCAGCCAACAGGGGGATGGCTACACCTTC
d_gene: TRBD1
v_gene: TRBV4-3
j_gene: TRBJ1-2
abundance: many

CDR3aa: CASKQAGATNEKLFF
CDR3nt: TGCGCCAGCAAACAAGCGGGGGCAACTAATGAAAAACTGTTTTTT
d_gene: -
v_gene: TRBV5-1
j_gene: TRBJ1-4
abundance: -

CDR3aa: CAISGNWGGQPQHF
CDR3nt: TGTGCCATCAGTGGGAATTGGGGAGGTCAGCCCCAGCATTTT
d_gene: -
v_gene: TRBV10-3
j_gene: TRBJ1-5
abundance: many

CDR3aa: CASSLSGRGQRNTIYF
CDR3nt: TGTGCCAGCAGTTTAAGTGGCAGGGGGCAGCGAAACACCATATATTTT
d_gene: TRBD1
v_gene: TRBV28
j_gene: TRBJ1-3
abundance: many

CDR3aa: CASSPKDRMDIQYF
CDR3nt: TGTGCCAGCAGCCCGAAGGACAGGATGGACATTCAGTACTTC
d_gene: TRBD1
v_gene: TRBV7-9
j_gene: TRBJ2-4
abundance: many

CDR3aa: CASSGQGQGAGQPQHF
CDR3nt: TGTGCCAGCAGTGGCCAGGGACAGGGGGCGGGTCAGCCCCAGCATTTT
d_gene: TRBD1
v_gene: TRBV6-5
j_gene: TRBJ1-5
abundance: few

CDR3aa: CASSPGTGLNEKLFF
CDR3nt: TGTGCCAGCAGCCCGGGGACAGGCCTTAATGAAAAACTGTTTTTT
d_gene: TRBD1
v_gene: TRBV5-5
j_gene: TRBJ1-4
abundance: few

CDR3aa: CASRPLGGTEAFF
CDR3nt: TGTGCCAGCAGACCACTCGGGGGCACTGAAGCTTTCTTT
d_gene: -
v_gene: TRBV6-5
j_gene: TRBJ1-1
abundance: many

CDR3aa: CASSPNTGKTDTF
CDR3nt: TGCGCCAGCAGTCCTAACACAGGGAAGACGGACACCTTC
d_gene: -
v_gene: TRBV5-1
j_gene: TRBJ1-2
abundance: many

CDR3aa: CATSALDRGILYF
CDR3nt: TGTGCCACCAGTGCCCTCGACAGGGGAATCTTGTACTTC
d_gene: TRBD1
v_gene: TRBV24-1
j_gene: TRBJ2-7
abundance: many

CDR3aa: CASSPVGGEETQYF
CDR3nt: TGCGCCAGCAGTCCCGTTGGCGGGGAGGAGACCCAGTACTTC
d_gene: -
v_gene: TRBV5-1
j_gene: TRBJ2-5
abundance: many

CDR3aa: CASSESTDQETQYF
CDR3nt: TGTGCCAGCAGCGAATCGACAGACCAAGAGACCCAGTACTTC
d_gene: -
v_gene: TRBV9
j_gene: TRBJ2-5
abundance: many

CDR3aa: CASSTTPTGGYVGDEQFF
CDR3nt: TGTGCCAGCAGCACTACCCCGACAGGGGGTTATGTCGGCGATGAGCAGTTCTTC
d_gene: TRBD1
v_gene: TRBV5-5
j_gene: TRBJ2-1
abundance: -

CDR3aa: CASSSYFDRTGNTIYF
CDR3nt: TGTGCCAGCAGTTCCTACTTCGACAGAACTGGAAACACCATATATTTT
d_gene: -
v_gene: TRBV6-6
j_gene: TRBJ1-3
abundance: -

CDR3aa: CASSRTASYNSPLHF
CDR3nt: TGTGCCAGCAGCCGAACAGCTAGCTATAATTCACCCCTCCACTTT
d_gene: -
v_gene: TRBV7-3
j_gene: TRBJ1-6
abundance: many

CDR3aa: CSARDRTQETQYF
CDR3nt: TGCAGTGCTAGAGACAGGACCCAAGAGACCCAGTACTTC
d_gene: -
v_gene: TRBV20-1
j_gene: TRBJ2-5
abundance: -

CDR3aa: CASSLWQGLAKNIQYF
CDR3nt: TGTGCCAGCAGTTTGTGGCAGGGACTAGCCAAAAACATTCAGTACTTC
d_gene: -
v_gene: TRBV28
j_gene: TRBJ2-4
abundance: many

CDR3aa: CSAMRGEPGYTF
CDR3nt: TGCAGTGCTATGCGAGGGGAGCCTGGCTACACCTTC
d_gene: -
v_gene: TRBV20-1
j_gene: TRBJ1-2
abundance: many

CDR3aa: CSASSGSSNEQYF
CDR3nt: TGCAGTGCTAGTAGTGGGAGCTCCAACGAGCAGTACTTC
d_gene: -
v_gene: TRBV20-1
j_gene: TRBJ2-7
abundance: -

CDR3aa: CASSEGGASTEAFF
CDR3nt: TGTGCCAGCAGTGAGGGGGGGGCGAGCACTGAAGCTTTCTTT
d_gene: -
v_gene: TRBV6-1
j_gene: TRBJ1-1
abundance: many

CDR3aa: CASSRWGQGLYEQYF
CDR3nt: TGTGCCAGCAGCCGCTGGGGACAGGGACTCTACGAGCAGTACTTC
d_gene: TRBD1
v_gene: TRBV3-1
j_gene: TRBJ2-7
abundance: many

CDR3aa: CASSSEGSYNSPLHF
CDR3nt: TGTGCCAGCAGCTCTGAGGGCTCCTATAATTCACCCCTCCACTTT
d_gene: -
v_gene: TRBV11-3
j_gene: TRBJ1-6
abundance: few